One and the same sample provided the 2 T cell receptor beta chains below, sequenced in a study of CD8+ T cells in alopecia areata. The sorting of pooled cutaneous lymph node cells relied on CD4, CD8alpha, NKG2D, NKG2ACE and other markers. It was cDNA, reverse transcribed from extracted RNA, that served as the sequencing template. Libraries were prepared by immunoSEQ multiplex PCR; TCRdb keeps only in-frame clonotypes and omits some of them. Reported are 270,000 or so clones, none seen only once; the ten largest carry roughly 1.2%. The sample comprised CD4+ T cells sorted from a lymph node. These receptors were collected from a C3H/HeJ mouse with alopecia areata. The strain is characterized by the MHC haplotype H2-k.

This clone was seen more than once but under ten times. Germline and genes here are mouse. The CDR3 end falls 4 residues outside the read, so it is completed with the germline J gene. This sequence joins TRBV13-1 and TRBJ2-2; TRBD1 aligns across 9 bases. V was clipped by 0 bases and J by 6 bases; unmatched bases: 3. The germline V gene has CDR1 NSHNY and CDR2 SYGAGN. This CDR3 has 15 residues. The CDR3 protein is CASSDGGQGPGQLYF. The sequenced part of the CDR3 DNA is TGTGCCAGCAGTGATGGGGGACAGGGCCCCGGG.

This clone was seen a few times. The germline and genes are mouse ones. The sequenced CDR3 bases are TGTGCCAGCAGTGATGCCTTCGAC. Translation: CASSDAFD. The entire CDR3 sequence reads CASSDAFDTQYF. The chain recombines TRBV13-1 with TRBJ2-5, with no clear D. The read gets to within 4 residues of the CDR3 end, and the germline J gene fills in the rest. This CDR3 contains 12 residues. Germline V lookup: CDR1 NSHNY, CDR2 SYGAGN.